This TCR beta chain was sequenced during a study of CD8+CD57+ T cells in acquired aplastic anemia (dated by TCRdb to the late 2010s). With respect to the entire study: Extracted DNA from sorted CD4+ and CD8+ cells averaged approximately 3 ug, ranging from roughly 0.19 to 27.4 ug. CD8+CD57+ expansion was defined as frequency above the mean frequency observed in healthy subjects. Overall results and qualifications from the work: Around 27 CD8+ CDR3 sequences were found in both patients and controls but appeared to be highly expressed in patients and within the immunodominant clones of the patients. Patients and healthy controls showed no significant difference in CD8+ Simpson's diversity (P=0.060).

Patients chosen for sequencing had shown expansion of CD8+CD57+ cells by flow cytometry. All patients had severe acquired aplastic anemia diagnosed by International Study of Aplastic Anemia and Agranulocytosis and Camitta criteria. No therapy had been received by the patients at the time of blood sampling. The study deep-sequenced TCR repertoires of sorted CD4+ and CD8+ blood T cells from severe aplastic anemia patients and healthy subjects. In the USA, patient enrollment took place under clinicaltrials.gov protocols 00001620, 01623167, 00001397, 00071045, 00081523 and 00961064. Ficoll-Paque density gradient centrifugation was used to isolate peripheral blood mononuclear cells. CD4+ and CD8+ T cells were sorted by FACS or magnetic beads before DNA extraction. Profiling of TCR beta VDJ combinations and CDR3 sequences used genomic DNA as the template. TCR repertoire sequencing was run on an Illumina HiSeq 2000. As for how the authors treated the data: Repertoires were assessed using TRBV/TRBJ rearrangement plots, CDR3 size and DJ length profiles, and Simpson's diversity index. The most abundant DNA sequence in the deep sequencing data was defined as the immunodominant clone. CDR3 amino acid sequences were checked for sharing between subjects and were compared against published repertoires and the VDJdb database. TCRdb took the public reads, trimmed them with fastp at Q25, ran MiXCR for clone calling and kept in-frame beta chains. Under each unique CDR3 protein, matching rows form one entry showing the most common genes and DNA. The V and J calls and clone size come from TCRdb's table, not from the authors' own analysis. For this sample the table gives 150,000 to 180,000 distinct CDR3 sequences, of which 52% were detected only once. The ten largest clonotypes hold approximately 12% of the sample.

This clonotype showed up many times. Its antigen specificity is not known. Within one base of it there is no much larger clone, and no base qualities were kept. CDR1 is given as SEHNR and CDR2 as FQNEAQ, both from the germline V gene (reference sequence). The CDR3 numbers 15 residues from cysteine through phenylalanine. The DNA shown is the 45-base CDR3, in frame from base 1. V trim: 5 bases; J trim: 2 bases; unmatched bases: 7. Sequencing was done on a sample of sorted CD4+, CD8+, or CD8+CD57+ T cells (not recorded which) from PBMCs. The source is a human donor with aplastic anemia. The rearranged segments are TRBV7-9 and TRBJ2-5; 8 bases in the junction line up with TRBD1. The CDR3 corresponds to CASSGWDRKQETQYF. The DNA reads TGTGCCAGCAGCGGGTGGGACAGGAAACAAGAGACCCAGTACTTC.